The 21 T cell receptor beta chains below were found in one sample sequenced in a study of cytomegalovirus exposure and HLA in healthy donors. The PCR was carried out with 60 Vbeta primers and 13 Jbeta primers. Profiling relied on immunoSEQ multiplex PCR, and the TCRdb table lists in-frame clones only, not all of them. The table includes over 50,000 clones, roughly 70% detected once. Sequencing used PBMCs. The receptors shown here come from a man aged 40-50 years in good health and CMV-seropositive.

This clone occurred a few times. CDR3 sequence reads: CASSMLRDTEAFF. For the CDR3, the DNA is TGTGCCAGCTCCATGCTGAGGGACACTGAAGCTTTCTTT. The chain has TRBV2 and TRBJ1-1; D gene uncertain. Germline CDR1 reads SNHLY; CDR2 reads FYNNEI. Trimming left V 8 bases short and J 3 bases short, with 13 bases between. This CDR3 is 13 amino acids long. The variable domain in full, completed from reference TRBV2 and TRBJ1-1, reads EPEVTQTPSHQVTQMGQEVILRCVPISNHLYFYWYRQILGQKVEFLVSFYNNEISEKSEIFDDQFSVERPDGSNFTLKIRSTKLEDSAMYFCASSMLRDTEAFFGQGTRLTVV.

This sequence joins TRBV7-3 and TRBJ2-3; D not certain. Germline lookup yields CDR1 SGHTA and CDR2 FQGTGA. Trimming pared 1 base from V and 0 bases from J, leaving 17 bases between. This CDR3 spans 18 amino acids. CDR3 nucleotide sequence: TGTGCCAGCAGCTTAAGCCCGATCACTACCGCTAGCACAGATACGCAGTATTTT. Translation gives CASSLSPITTASTDTQYF.

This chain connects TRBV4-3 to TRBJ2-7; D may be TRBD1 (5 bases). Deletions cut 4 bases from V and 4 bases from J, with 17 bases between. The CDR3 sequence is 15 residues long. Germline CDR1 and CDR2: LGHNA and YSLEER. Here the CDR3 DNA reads TGCGCCAGCAGCCCCCTAGTTGGTCAGGGTTACGAGCAGTACTTC. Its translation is CASSPLVGQGYEQYF.

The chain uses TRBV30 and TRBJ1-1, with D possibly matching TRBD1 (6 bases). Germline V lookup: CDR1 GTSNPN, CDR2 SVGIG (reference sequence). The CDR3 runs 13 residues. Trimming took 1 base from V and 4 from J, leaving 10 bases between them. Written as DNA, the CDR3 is TGTGCCTGGAGTGGCGGGGGCGTCACTGAAGCTTTCTTT. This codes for CAWSGGGVTEAFF.

CDR3 in amino acids: CASSFLGLAGSETDTQYF. Written as DNA, the CDR3 is TGCGCCAGCAGCTTCCTCGGACTAGCGGGGTCGGAGACAGATACGCAGTATTTT. The chain uses TRBV5-1 and TRBJ2-3; 12 nucleotides agree with TRBD2. The CDR3 extends over 18 amino acids. Germline loops: CDR1 SGHRS, CDR2 YFSETQ. V dropped 2 bases and J dropped 3; count of bases not matched to a gene: 10.

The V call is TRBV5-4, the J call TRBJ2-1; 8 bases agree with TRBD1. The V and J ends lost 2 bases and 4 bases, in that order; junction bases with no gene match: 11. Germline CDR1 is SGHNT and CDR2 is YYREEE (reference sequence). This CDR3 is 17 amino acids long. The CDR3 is CASSFDRGTLLYNEQFF. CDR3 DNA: TGTGCCAGCAGCTTCGACAGGGGAACCCTATTGTACAATGAGCAGTTCTTC.

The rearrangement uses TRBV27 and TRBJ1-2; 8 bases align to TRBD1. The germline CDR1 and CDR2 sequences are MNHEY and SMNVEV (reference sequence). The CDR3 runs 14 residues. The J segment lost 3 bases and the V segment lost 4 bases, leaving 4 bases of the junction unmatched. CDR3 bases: TGTGCCAGCAGTTCAGGGGGCGCGGACTATGGCTACACCTTC. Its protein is CASSSGGADYGYTF.

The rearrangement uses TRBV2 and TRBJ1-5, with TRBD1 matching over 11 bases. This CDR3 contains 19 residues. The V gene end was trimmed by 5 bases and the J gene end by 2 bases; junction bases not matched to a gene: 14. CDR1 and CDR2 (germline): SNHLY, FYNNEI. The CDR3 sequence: CASSYAPGQGVWGNQPQHF. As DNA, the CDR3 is TGTGCCAGCAGTTACGCCCCGGGACAGGGGGTTTGGGGCAATCAGCCCCAGCATTTT.

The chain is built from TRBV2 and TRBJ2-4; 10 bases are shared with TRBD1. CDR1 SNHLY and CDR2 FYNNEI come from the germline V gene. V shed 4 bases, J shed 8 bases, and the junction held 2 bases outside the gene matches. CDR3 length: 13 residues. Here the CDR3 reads CASSVGTGDIQYF. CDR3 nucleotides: TGTGCCAGCAGTGTTGGGACAGGGGACATTCAGTACTTC.

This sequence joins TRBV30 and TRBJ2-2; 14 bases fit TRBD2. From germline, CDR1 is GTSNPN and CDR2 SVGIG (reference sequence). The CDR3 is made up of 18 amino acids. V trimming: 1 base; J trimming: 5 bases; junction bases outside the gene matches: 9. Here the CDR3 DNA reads TGTGCCTGGAGTGGTAGACTAGCGGGGGGGCCTGAGACCGGGGAGCTGTTTTTT. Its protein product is CAWSGRLAGGPETGELFF.

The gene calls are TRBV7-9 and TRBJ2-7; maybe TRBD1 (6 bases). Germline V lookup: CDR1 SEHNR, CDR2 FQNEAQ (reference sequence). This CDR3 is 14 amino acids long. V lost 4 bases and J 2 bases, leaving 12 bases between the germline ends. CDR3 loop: CASSSLQGPYEQYF. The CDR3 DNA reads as TGTGCCAGCAGCTCCCTACAGGGCCCCTACGAGCAGTACTTC.

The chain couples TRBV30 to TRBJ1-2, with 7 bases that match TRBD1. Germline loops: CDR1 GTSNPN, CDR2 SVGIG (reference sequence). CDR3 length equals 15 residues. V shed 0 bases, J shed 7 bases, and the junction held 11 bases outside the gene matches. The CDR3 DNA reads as TGTGCCTGGAGTGTACTTGGGGACAGCCCATTTGGCTACACCTTC. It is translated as CAWSVLGDSPFGYTF.

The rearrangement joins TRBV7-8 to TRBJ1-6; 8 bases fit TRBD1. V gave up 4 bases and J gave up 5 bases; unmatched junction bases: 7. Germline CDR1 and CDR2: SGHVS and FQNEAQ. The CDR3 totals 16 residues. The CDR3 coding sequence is TGTGCCAGCAGCTCCCAGGGGGCGGTAAATAATTCACCCCTCCACTTT. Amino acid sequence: CASSSQGAVNNSPLHF.

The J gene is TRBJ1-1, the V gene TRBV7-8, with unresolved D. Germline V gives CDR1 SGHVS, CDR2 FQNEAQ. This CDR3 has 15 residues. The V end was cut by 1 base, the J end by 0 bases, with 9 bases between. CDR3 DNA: TGTGCCAGCAGCTTAGGTGAACTCATGAACACTGAAGCTTTCTTT. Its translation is CASSLGELMNTEAFF.

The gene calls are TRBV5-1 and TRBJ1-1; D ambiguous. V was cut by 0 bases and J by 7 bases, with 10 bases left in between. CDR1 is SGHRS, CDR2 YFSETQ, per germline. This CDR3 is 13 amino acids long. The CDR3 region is CASSLGRSDEAFF. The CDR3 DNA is TGCGCCAGCAGCTTGGGTAGGAGTGATGAAGCTTTCTTT.

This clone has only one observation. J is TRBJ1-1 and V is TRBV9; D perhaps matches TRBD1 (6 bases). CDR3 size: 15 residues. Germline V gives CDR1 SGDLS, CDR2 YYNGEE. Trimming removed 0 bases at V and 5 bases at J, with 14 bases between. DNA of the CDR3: TGTGCCAGCAGCGTAGTAAGGATGAGGGGGACTGAAGCTTTCTTT. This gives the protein CASSVVRMRGTEAFF.

CDR3: CASSTPNRGLNTEAFF. The CDR3 nucleotides read TGTGCCAGCAGCACCCCGAACAGGGGATTGAACACTGAAGCTTTCTTT. The chain uses TRBV4-2 and TRBJ1-1, with 7 bases matching TRBD1. The CDR3 loop spans 16 amino acids. Per the germline V gene, CDR1 is LGHNA and CDR2 is YNFKEQ. The V gene end was trimmed by 5 bases and the J gene end by 0 bases; junction bases not matched to a gene: 9.

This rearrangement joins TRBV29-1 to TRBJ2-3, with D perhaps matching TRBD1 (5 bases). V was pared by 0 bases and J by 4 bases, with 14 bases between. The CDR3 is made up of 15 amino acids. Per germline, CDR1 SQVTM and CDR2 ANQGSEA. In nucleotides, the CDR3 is TGCAGCGTTGAAGATCACACCAGGGTTCCAGATACGCAGTATTTT. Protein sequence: CSVEDHTRVPDTQYF.

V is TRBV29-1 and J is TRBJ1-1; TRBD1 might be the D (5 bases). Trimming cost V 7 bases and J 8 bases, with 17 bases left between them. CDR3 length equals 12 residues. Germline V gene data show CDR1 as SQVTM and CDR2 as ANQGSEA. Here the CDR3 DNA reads TGCAGCGCTGGACTAGTCGACAGAGAAGCTTTCTTT. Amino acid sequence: CSAGLVDREAFF.

The CDR3 loop is CASPPLTGGSYEQYF. The CDR3 bases are TGTGCCAGCCCCCCCTTGACAGGCGGCTCCTACGAGCAGTACTTC. J is TRBJ2-7 and V is TRBV6-1; tentatively, D is TRBD1 (6 bases). The V gene's germline CDR1 is MNHNS and CDR2 SASEGT. This CDR3 has 15 residues. Trimming stripped 8 bases from V and 0 bases from J, with 17 bases between.

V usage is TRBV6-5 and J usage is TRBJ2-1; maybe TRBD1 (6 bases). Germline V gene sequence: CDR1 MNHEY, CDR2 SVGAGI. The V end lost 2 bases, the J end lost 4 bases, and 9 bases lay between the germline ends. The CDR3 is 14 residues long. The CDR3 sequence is CASSYNREYNEQFF. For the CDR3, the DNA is TGTGCCAGCAGTTACAACAGGGAGTACAATGAGCAGTTCTTC.